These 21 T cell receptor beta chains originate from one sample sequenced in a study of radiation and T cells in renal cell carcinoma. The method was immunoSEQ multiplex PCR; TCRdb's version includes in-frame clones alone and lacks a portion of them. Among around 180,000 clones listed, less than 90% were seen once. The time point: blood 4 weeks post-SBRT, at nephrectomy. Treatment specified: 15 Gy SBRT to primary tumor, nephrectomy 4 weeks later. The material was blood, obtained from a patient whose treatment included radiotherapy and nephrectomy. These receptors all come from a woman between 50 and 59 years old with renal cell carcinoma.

In DNA, the CDR3 is TGTGCCAGCAGCCCACCTAGTTCTTCTTCCTACGAGCAGTACTTC. As protein: CASSPPSSSSYEQYF. The gene calls are TRBV7-2 and TRBJ2-7; unclear D gene. V was clipped by 5 bases and J by 1 base, with 15 bases between them. The CDR3 runs to 15 residues. The germline V gene has CDR1 SGHTA and CDR2 FQGNSA.

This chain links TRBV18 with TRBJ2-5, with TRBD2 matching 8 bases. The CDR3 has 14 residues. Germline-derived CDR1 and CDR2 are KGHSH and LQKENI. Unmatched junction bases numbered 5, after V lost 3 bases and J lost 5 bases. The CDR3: CASSPGLAAETQYF. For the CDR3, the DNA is TGTGCCAGCTCACCTGGACTAGCCGCCGAGACCCAGTACTTC.

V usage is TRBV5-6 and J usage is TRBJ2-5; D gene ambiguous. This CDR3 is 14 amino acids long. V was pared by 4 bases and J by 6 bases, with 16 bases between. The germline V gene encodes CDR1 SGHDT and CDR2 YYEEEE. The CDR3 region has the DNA TGTGCCAGCAGCCCTTTCGAGGTCGAAAAGACCCAGTACTTC. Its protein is CASSPFEVEKTQYF.

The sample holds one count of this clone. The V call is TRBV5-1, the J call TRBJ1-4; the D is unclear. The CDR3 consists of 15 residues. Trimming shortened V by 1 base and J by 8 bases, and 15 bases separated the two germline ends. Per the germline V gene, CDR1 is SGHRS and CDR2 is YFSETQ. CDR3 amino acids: CASSLLGSREEKLFF. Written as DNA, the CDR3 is TGCGCCAGCAGCTTGTTGGGCAGCCGAGAGGAAAAACTGTTTTTT.

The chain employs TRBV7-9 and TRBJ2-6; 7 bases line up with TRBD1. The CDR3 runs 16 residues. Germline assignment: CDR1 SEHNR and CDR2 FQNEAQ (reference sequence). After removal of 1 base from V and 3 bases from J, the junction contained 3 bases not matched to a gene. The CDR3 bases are TGTGCCAGCAGCTTAGAAGGGGGCAGTGGGGCCAACGTCCTGACTTTC. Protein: CASSLEGGSGANVLTF.

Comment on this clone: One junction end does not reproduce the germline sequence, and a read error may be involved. For the CDR3, the DNA is TGTGCCCTCCTGGGGGATAACACAGCTACGCAGTATTTT. Protein product: CALLGDNTATQYF. This rearrangement joins TRBV6-6 to TRBJ2-3, with D perhaps matching TRBD1 or TRBD2 (5 bases each). The CDR3 runs 13 residues. In germline, CDR1 is MNHNY, CDR2 SVGAGI (reference sequence).

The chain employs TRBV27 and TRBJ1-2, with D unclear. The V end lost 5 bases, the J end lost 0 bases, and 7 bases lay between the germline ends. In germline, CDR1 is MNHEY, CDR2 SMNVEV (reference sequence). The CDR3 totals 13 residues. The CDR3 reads CASSQKANYGYTF. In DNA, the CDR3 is TGTGCCAGCAGTCAGAAAGCTAACTATGGCTACACCTTC.

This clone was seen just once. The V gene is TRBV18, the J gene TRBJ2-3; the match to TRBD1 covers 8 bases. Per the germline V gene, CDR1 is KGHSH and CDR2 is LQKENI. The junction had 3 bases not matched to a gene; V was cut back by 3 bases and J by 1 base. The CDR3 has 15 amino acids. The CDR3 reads CASSPQGAGTDTQYF. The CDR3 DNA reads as TGTGCCAGCTCACCCCAGGGGGCCGGCACAGATACGCAGTATTTT.

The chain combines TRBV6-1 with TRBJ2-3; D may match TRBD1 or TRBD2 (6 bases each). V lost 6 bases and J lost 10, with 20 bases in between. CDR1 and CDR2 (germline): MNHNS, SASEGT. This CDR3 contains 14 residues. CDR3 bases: TGTGCCAGCAGAGGGGACATTGTGACGGGGGCGCAGTATTTT. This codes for CASRGDIVTGAQYF.

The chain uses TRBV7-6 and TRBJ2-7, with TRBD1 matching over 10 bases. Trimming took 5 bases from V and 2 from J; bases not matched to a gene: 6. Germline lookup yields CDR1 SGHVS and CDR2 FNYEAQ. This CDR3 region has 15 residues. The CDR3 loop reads CASSVGQGEAYEQYF. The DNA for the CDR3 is TGTGCCAGCAGCGTCGGACAGGGGGAAGCCTACGAGCAGTACTTC.

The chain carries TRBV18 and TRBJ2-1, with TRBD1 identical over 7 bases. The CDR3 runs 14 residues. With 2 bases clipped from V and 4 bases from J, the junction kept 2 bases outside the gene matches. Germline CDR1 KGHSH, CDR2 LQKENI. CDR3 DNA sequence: TGTGCCAGCTCACCATCGGGACAGTACAATGAGCAGTTCTTC. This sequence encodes CASSPSGQYNEQFF.

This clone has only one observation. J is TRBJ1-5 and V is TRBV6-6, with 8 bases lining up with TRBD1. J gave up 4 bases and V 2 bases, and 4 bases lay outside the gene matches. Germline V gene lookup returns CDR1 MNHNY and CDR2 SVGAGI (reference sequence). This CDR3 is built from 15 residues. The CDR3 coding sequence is TGTGCCAGCAGTTACGCTAGGACAGGGAATCAGCCCCAGCATTTT. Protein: CASSYARTGNQPQHF.

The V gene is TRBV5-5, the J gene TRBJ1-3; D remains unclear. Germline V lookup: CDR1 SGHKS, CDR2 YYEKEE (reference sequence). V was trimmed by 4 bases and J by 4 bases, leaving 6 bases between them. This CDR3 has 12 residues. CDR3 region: CASSREGNTIYF. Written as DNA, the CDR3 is TGTGCCAGCAGCCGCGAAGGAAACACCATATATTTT. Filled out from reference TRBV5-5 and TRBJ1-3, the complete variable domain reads DAGVTQSPTHLIKTRGQQVTLRCSPISGHKSVSWYQQVLGQGPQFIFQYYEKEERGRGNFPDRFSARQFPNYSSELNVNALLLGDSALYLCASSREGNTIYFGEGSWLTVV.

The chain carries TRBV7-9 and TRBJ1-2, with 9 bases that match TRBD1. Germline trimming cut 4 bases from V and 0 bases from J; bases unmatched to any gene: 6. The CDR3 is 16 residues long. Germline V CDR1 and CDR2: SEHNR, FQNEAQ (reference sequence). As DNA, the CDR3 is TGTGCCAGCAGCTCAACAGGGGGCCCTTCTAACTATGGCTACACCTTC. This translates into CASSSTGGPSNYGYTF.

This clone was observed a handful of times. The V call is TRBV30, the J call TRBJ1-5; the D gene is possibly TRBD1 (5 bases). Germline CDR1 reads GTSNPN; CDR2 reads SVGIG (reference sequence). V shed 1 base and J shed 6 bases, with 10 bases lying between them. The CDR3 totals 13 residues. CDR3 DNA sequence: TGTGCCTGGAGTGAACAGGCAGCTCAGCCCCAGCATTTT. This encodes CAWSEQAAQPQHF.

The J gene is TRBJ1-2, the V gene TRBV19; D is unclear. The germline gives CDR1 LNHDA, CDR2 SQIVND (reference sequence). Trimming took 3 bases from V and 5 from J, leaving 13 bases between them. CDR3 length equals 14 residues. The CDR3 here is CASSISGRLYGYTF. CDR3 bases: TGTGCCAGTAGTATCTCCGGGCGGCTATATGGCTACACCTTC.

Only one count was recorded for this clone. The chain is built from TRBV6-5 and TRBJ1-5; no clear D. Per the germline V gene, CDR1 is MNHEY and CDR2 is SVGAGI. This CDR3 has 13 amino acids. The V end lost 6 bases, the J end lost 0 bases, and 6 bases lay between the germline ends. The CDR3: CASSPYSNQPQHF. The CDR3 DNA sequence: TGTGCCAGCAGCCCTTATAGCAATCAGCCCCAGCATTTT.

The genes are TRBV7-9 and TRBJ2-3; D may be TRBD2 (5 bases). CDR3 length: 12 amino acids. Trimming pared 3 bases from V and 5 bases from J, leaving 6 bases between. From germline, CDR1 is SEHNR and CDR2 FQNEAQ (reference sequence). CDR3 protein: CASSFGEDTQYF. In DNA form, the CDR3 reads TGTGCCAGCAGCTTCGGGGAAGATACGCAGTATTTT. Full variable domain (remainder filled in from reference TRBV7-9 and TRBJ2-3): DTGVSQNPRHKITKRGQNVTFRCDPISEHNRLYWYRQTLGQGPEFLTYFQNEAQLEKSRLLSDRFSAERPKGSFSTLEIQRTEQGDSAMYLCASSFGEDTQYFGPGTRLTVL.

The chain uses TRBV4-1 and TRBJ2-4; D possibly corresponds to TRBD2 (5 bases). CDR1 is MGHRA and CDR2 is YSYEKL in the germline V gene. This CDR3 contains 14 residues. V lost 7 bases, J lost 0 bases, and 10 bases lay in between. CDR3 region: CASKEELAKNIQYF. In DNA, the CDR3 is TGCGCCAGCAAGGAGGAGCTAGCCAAAAACATTCAGTACTTC.

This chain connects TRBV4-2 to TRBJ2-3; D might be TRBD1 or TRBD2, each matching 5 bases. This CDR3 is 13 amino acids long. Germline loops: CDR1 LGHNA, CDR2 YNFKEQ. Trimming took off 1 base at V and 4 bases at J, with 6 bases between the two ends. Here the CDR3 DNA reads TGTGCCAGCAGCCAAGTGGGACCAGATACGCAGTATTTT. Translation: CASSQVGPDTQYF.

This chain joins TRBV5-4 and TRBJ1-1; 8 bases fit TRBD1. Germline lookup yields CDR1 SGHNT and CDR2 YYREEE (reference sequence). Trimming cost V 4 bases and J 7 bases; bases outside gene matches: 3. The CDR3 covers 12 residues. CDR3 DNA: TGTGCCAGCAGCCTTGGACAGGGTGAAGCTTTCTTT. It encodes CASSLGQGEAFF.